This T cell receptor (beta chain) originates from a study of shared clonotypes between healthy human individuals. Findings and caveats of the study: What naive subsets generally showed was a larger estimated richness than memory subsets showed. Depth was large, yet rarefaction showed that sorted-subset sequencing was incomplete. When naive CD4 clonotypes were compared across a handful of donors, about 5% were shared.

Some clones are missing from TCRdb's copy, which holds only in-frame ones; the method was immunoSEQ multiplex PCR. In the table there are roughly 2 million clones, roughly 94% of which are singletons. Germline CDR1 is MNHEY and CDR2 is SVGAGI. Trimming took 0 bases from V and 3 from J; bases not matched to a gene: 8. CDR3 length: 16 amino acids. As to this clone: Its cognate antigen is unknown.

Each sample came from a Caucasian adult donor living in Nashville, Tennessee. The chain links TRBV6-5 to TRBJ2-7, with TRBD2 identical over 7 bases. The specimen was naive CD4+ T cells sorted from blood. As for subset: CD45RA+ positively selected. The origin of this receptor is a man aged 18 to 30 in good health. This CDR3 is CASSYSIASGYYEQYF. The CDR3, as DNA: TGTGCCAGCAGTTACTCGATTGCTAGCGGTTACTACGAGCAGTACTTC.